This is a list of T cell receptor beta chains from one sample in a study of blood T cell repertoires in COVID-19. Only in-frame clones appear in the TCRdb table, and some are missing; sequencing was by immunoSEQ multiplex PCR. The sample includes around 140,000 clones, 80% to 90% of them seen just once. The material sequenced was peripheral blood. These receptor sequences come from a man in his forties or fifties with active or convalescent COVID-19. The CDR3 runs from the conserved cysteine through the conserved F or W. D genes are given only for firm matches. The listing skips clone size in some rows; elsewhere it reads once, few, many or a size class.

>TRBJ1-3|TRBV30|NA|TRBD1
CAWSGDRAKPDSGNTIYF
TGTGCCTGGAGTGGGGACAGGGCAAAGCCAGACTCTGGAAACACCATATATTTT
>TRBJ1-2|TRBV30|NA|NA
CAWSPSGISGYTF
TGTGCCTGGAGTCCCTCAGGGATATCCGGCTACACCTTC
>TRBJ1-4|TRBV21-1|NA|NA
CASSHPSGGPRADEKLFF
TGTGCCAGCAGCCACCCCTCAGGGGGACCCAGGGCGGATGAAAAACTGTTTTTT
>TRBJ2-1|TRBV6-2/TRBV6-3|NA|NA
CASSNSRGHEQFF
TGTGCCAGCAGCAACTCGCGCGGTCATGAGCAGTTCTTC
>TRBJ2-2|TRBV3-1/TRBV3-2|NA|NA
CASSQELAGHTGELFF
TGTGCCAGCAGCCAAGAGCTGGCGGGACACACCGGGGAGCTGTTTTTT
>TRBJ1-1|TRBV24-1|once|NA
CATSAQGVNTEAFF
TGTGCCACCAGTGCCCAAGGGGTGAACACTGAAGCTTTCTTT
>TRBJ2-3|TRBV29-1|NA|TRBD2
CSVRKRENTDTQYF
TGCAGCGTTAGAAAGCGGGAGAACACAGATACGCAGTATTTT
>TRBJ2-2|TRBV10-2|NA|NA
CASSEINSEGRDTGELFF
TGCGCCAGCAGTGAAATTAATTCGGAGGGCAGGGACACCGGGGAGCTGTTTTTT
>TRBJ2-3|TRBV19|NA|TRBD1
CASSSLRGTVRKNTDTQYF
TGTGCCAGTAGTTCCCTAAGAGGGACAGTTAGGAAAAACACAGATACGCAGTATTTT
>TRBJ1-6|TRBV10-3|NA|TRBD1
CAISETGGSYNSPLHF
TGTGCCATCAGTGAGACAGGGGGCTCCTATAATTCACCCCTCCACTTT
>TRBJ1-1|TRBV5-1|NA|NA
CASSSRGENTEAFF
TGCGCCAGCAGCTCCCGCGGGGAGAACACTGAAGCTTTCTTT
>TRBJ2-1|TRBV10-1|NA|NA
CASSEPAGNSLVGEQFF
TGCGCCAGCAGTGAGCCAGCCGGGAATAGCTTAGTGGGGGAGCAGTTCTTC
>TRBJ2-7|TRBV6-5|NA|NA
CASSKTQVPHEQYF
TGTGCCAGCAGCAAAACCCAGGTGCCCCACGAGCAGTACTTC
>TRBJ2-7|TRBV6-5|NA|TRBD1
CASSRRGSSYEQYF
TGTGCCAGCAGCCGCAGGGGGTCCTCCTACGAGCAGTACTTC
>TRBJ2-1|TRBV19|NA|TRBD2
CASSIASGSYNEQFF
TGTGCCAGTAGTATTGCTAGCGGCTCCTACAATGAGCAGTTCTTC
>TRBJ1-2|TRBV2|NA|NA
CASSPRDFGYGYTF
TGTGCCAGCAGTCCTCGGGACTTCGGCTATGGCTACACCTTC
>TRBJ2-7|TRBV6-1|once|TRBD1
CASSEVGMGQGTYEQYF
TGTGCCAGCAGTGAAGTTGGGATGGGACAGGGAACCTACGAGCAGTACTTC
>TRBJ2-7|TRBV6-2/TRBV6-3|few|NA
CASSYSALLDEQYF
TGTGCCAGCAGCTACTCGGCCCTCCTCGACGAGCAGTACTTC
>TRBJ1-5|TRBV19|NA|NA
CASRARYEWAGDSNQPQHF
TGTGCCAGTCGAGCCCGGTACGAGTGGGCGGGCGATAGCAATCAGCCCCAGCATTTT
>TRBJ2-7|TRBV11-3|NA|TRBD2
CASSLRAGMAYEQYF
TGTGCCAGCAGCTTAAGAGCGGGAATGGCCTACGAGCAGTACTTC
>TRBJ2-5|TRBV3-1/TRBV3-2|NA|TRBD1
CASSQDSGQGWETQYF
TGTGCCAGCAGCCAAGATTCGGGACAGGGTTGGGAGACCCAGTACTTC
>TRBJ2-7|TRBV11-2|NA|TRBD1
CASRNARTGAYEQYF
TGTGCCAGCAGGAATGCCCGGACAGGGGCCTACGAGCAGTACTTC
>TRBJ1-1|TRBV29-1|NA|NA
CSAYGEREAFF
TGCAGCGCCTACGGGGAACGGGAAGCTTTCTTT
>TRBJ2-1|TRBV14|NA|NA
CASSQTRQLLYNEQFF
TGTGCCAGCAGCCAGACGCGACAGCTACTTTACAATGAGCAGTTCTTC
>TRBJ2-7|TRBV30|few|TRBD1
CAWSRGTGGAYEQYF
TGTGCCTGGAGTCGCGGGACAGGGGGAGCGTACGAGCAGTACTTC
>TRBJ2-7|TRBV12-3/TRBV12-4|NA|NA
CASSFLAYEQYF
TGTGCCAGCAGTTTCCTAGCCTACGAGCAGTACTTC
>TRBJ2-3|TRBV7-2|NA|TRBD1
CASSSDRGYTDTQYF
TGTGCCAGCAGCTCAGACAGGGGGTACACAGATACGCAGTATTTT
>TRBJ2-3|TRBV19|NA|TRBD2
CASSIVYSTSANTDTQYF
TGTGCCAGTAGTATAGTTTATTCGACTAGCGCGAACACAGATACGCAGTATTTT
>TRBJ2-5|TRBV5-6|NA|NA
CASSPNPRTSDYIQETQYF
TGTGCCAGCAGCCCCAACCCCCGGACCTCGGACTACATCCAAGAGACCCAGTACTTC
>TRBJ1-6|TRBV4-1|NA|TRBD1
CASSGTGDYSGNSPLHF
TGCGCCAGTTCCGGGACAGGGGATTATAGTGGTAATTCACCCCTCCACTTT
>TRBJ2-3|TRBV19|NA|NA
CASSTTGSTDTQYF
TGTGCCAGTAGTACTACAGGGTCCACAGATACGCAGTATTTT
>TRBJ2-3|TRBV19|NA|NA
CASSTGSGDTQYF
TGTGCCAGTAGTACCGGATCGGGGGATACGCAGTATTTT
>TRBJ2-2|TRBV9|NA|TRBD1
CASSVAMGTGTNTGELFF
TGTGCCAGCAGCGTAGCAATGGGGACAGGAACGAACACCGGGGAGCTGTTTTTT
>TRBJ1-1|TRBV12-3/TRBV12-4|NA|TRBD1
CASSDRGRTEAFF
TGTGCCAGCAGTGACAGGGGGCGCACTGAAGCTTTCTTT
>TRBJ2-7|TRBV11-2|NA|TRBD2
CASSLDVGSGREQYF
TGTGCCAGCAGCTTAGATGTTGGTAGCGGGAGAGAGCAGTACTTC
>TRBJ1-1|TRBV6-6|NA|TRBD1
CASRPTGGTEAFF
TGTGCCAGCAGACCGACAGGGGGCACTGAAGCTTTCTTT
>TRBJ1-3|TRBV6-5|NA|TRBD1
CASSYGQGVGNTIYF
TGTGCCAGCAGTTACGGACAGGGGGTCGGAAACACCATATATTTT
>TRBJ2-1|TRBV29-1|NA|NA
CSAKPTSPNEQFF
TGCAGCGCCAAACCGACTAGTCCCAATGAGCAGTTCTTC
>TRBJ2-3|TRBV10-3|NA|TRBD2
CAISESTLAGNTDTQYF
TGTGCCATCAGTGAGTCGACGCTAGCGGGAAACACAGATACGCAGTATTTT
>TRBJ1-1|TRBV21-1|few|NA
CAGKRQGSTEAFF
TGTGCCGGAAAAAGACAGGGCTCCACTGAAGCTTTCTTT
>TRBJ2-7|TRBV5-4|few|NA
CASSLDRAYYEQYF
TGTGCCAGCAGCTTGGACAGGGCTTACTACGAGCAGTACTTC
>TRBJ2-7|TRBV23-1|NA|NA
CASSQSYEGTAYEQYF
TGCGCCAGCAGTCAATCGTATGAGGGTACGGCCTACGAGCAGTACTTC
>TRBJ1-2|TRBV28|NA|TRBD1
CASSSGTGVYGYTF
TGTGCCAGCAGTTCCGGGACAGGGGTCTATGGCTACACCTTC
>TRBJ1-5|TRBV20-1|once|TRBD1
CSASPGGKSNQPQHF
TGCAGTGCTAGTCCAGGGGGGAAAAGCAATCAGCCCCAGCATTTT
>TRBJ1-4|TRBV6-6|NA|NA
CASTLAGVGEKLFF
TGTGCCAGCACCCTTGCAGGGGTTGGTGAAAAACTGTTTTTT
>TRBJ2-2|TRBV11-3|NA|TRBD2
CASSPGTSGGAGELFF
TGTGCCAGCAGCCCCGGGACTAGCGGGGGGGCCGGGGAGCTGTTTTTT
>TRBJ2-1|TRBV15|NA|NA
CATSRGGGFEQFF
TGTGCCACCAGCAGAGGGGGAGGCTTTGAGCAGTTCTTC
>TRBJ2-7|TRBV12-5|NA|TRBD1
CASGLVGTGFREQYF
TGTGCTAGTGGTTTGGTGGGGACAGGGTTTCGGGAGCAGTACTTC
>TRBJ1-2|TRBV2|few|TRBD1
CASSLQGTNYGYTF
TGTGCCAGCAGCTTACAGGGGACTAACTATGGCTACACCTTC
>TRBJ1-2|TRBV24-1|once|NA
CATSVAGQQFYGYTF
TGTGCCACCAGTGTGGCCGGACAGCAATTCTATGGCTACACCTTC
>TRBJ2-1|TRBV19|NA|NA
CASSIVSGSSYNEQFF
TGTGCCAGTAGTATAGTGTCGGGGAGCTCCTACAATGAGCAGTTCTTC